These T cell receptor beta chains were read from a single sample in a study of OX40 agonist ivuxolimab in advanced cancers. Method: immunoSEQ multiplex PCR; TCRdb's copy keeps in-frame clones and lacks some. Here the sample spans about 58,000 clones, 75% to 90% being singletons. The sample consisted of CD4+ or CD8+ T cells sorted from blood, taken in a trial of the OX40 agonist ivuxolimab. The receptors were sampled from an adult with an advanced solid tumor such as melanoma, head and neck, liver or kidney cancer. Both conserved end residues are part of each CDR3. A D gene is named only where the DNA matches it firmly.

cdr3_aa j_call v_call d_call
CASSEDEGRVTEQYF TRBJ2-7 TRBV6-1 .
CASWSIGQPQHF TRBJ1-5 TRBV27 .
CASSSAGGTEAFF TRBJ1-1 TRBV27 .
CASSLQGTEGKLFF TRBJ1-4 TRBV7-9 TRBD1
CASSLLSGATDTQYF TRBJ2-3 TRBV7-7 .
CASSPMTDGSVEAFF TRBJ1-1 TRBV7-9 .
CAWSWAGGRLYSNQPQHF TRBJ1-5 TRBV30 TRBD1
CASTSRLADNEQFF TRBJ2-1 TRBV19 TRBD2
CASSKDVSHEKLFF TRBJ1-4 TRBV9 .
CASSQVTGGLEQFF TRBJ2-1 TRBV14 TRBD2
CASSIRGEGEQFF TRBJ2-1 TRBV9 .
CASSVGVNDNQETQYF TRBJ2-5 TRBV9 .
CASSQEQGIYGYTF TRBJ1-2 TRBV6-1 TRBD1
CASSPRSSGRVSYNEQFF TRBJ2-1 TRBV18 TRBD2
CAISEDTHQPQHF TRBJ1-5 TRBV10-3 .
CASSSGTGNYEQYF TRBJ2-7 TRBV28 TRBD1
CASSAGLAGGIYEQYF TRBJ2-7 TRBV9 TRBD2
CATSRDDLAGALGKLFF TRBJ1-4 TRBV15 .
CASTATSGSSYEQYF TRBJ2-7 TRBV6-5 TRBD2
CASSVSRNEQFF TRBJ2-1 TRBV7-2 .
CASSPQRNQETQYF TRBJ2-5 TRBV6-1 .
CASFVRGGTEQFF TRBJ2-1 TRBV2 .
CASSKDGRGTYEQYF TRBJ2-7 TRBV21-1 .
CASSLEAHGPNSYEQYF TRBJ2-7 TRBV11-2 .
CASSLNRGNEKLFF TRBJ1-4 TRBV7-9 TRBD1
CSCHRGYGYTF TRBJ1-2 TRBV20-1 .
CATSRDSWTSGSRSYNEQFF TRBJ2-1 TRBV15 TRBD2
CASRETGDGNIQYF TRBJ2-4 TRBV6-5 TRBD1
CASSLAGTVSEKLFF TRBJ1-4 TRBV5-4 TRBD1
CASSQDLVGTGPTRGYTF TRBJ1-2 TRBV4-3 TRBD1
CASSLGTSGLADTQYF TRBJ2-3 TRBV7-2 TRBD2
CATSMRVGDQPQHF TRBJ1-5 TRBV15 .
CASSEREEVHARDRGYTF TRBJ1-2 TRBV9 .
CASRFSGADQPQHF TRBJ1-5 TRBV19 .
CAISQGEASASYEQYF . TRBV10-3 TRBD1
CASGLSARPSGEQFF TRBJ2-1 TRBV27 .
CASSESEEKLFF TRBJ1-4 TRBV10-2 .
CASSSQGSTDTQYF TRBJ2-3 TRBV5-6 .
CASSDDDGYYGYTF TRBJ1-2 TRBV25-1 .
CASSSGQANYGYTF TRBJ1-2 TRBV5-4 TRBD1
CASSRTGAGANVLTF TRBJ2-6 TRBV16 .
CASGLGLTSAYNEQFF TRBJ2-1 TRBV12-5 TRBD2
CASGLQQIWGAPSAGDTQYF TRBJ2-3 TRBV12-5 .
CASSSTSYWSDTQYF TRBJ2-3 TRBV7-3 .
CASAGVLEGANVLTF TRBJ2-6 TRBV7-6 TRBD2
CASSLVLGGTDTQYF TRBJ2-3 TRBV7-3 .
CASTTSGVGEQFF TRBJ2-1 TRBV11-2 .